These 13 T cell receptor beta chains came from one sample sequenced in a study of blood T cell repertoires in COVID-19. Only in-frame clones appear in the TCRdb table, and some are missing; sequencing was by immunoSEQ multiplex PCR. The table records approximately 100,000 clones, approximately 90% of them present only once. Sequences were obtained from peripheral blood. The receptors were gathered from a human donor with acute or convalescent COVID-19. The donor label of this sample is uncertain.

The chain recombines TRBV2 with TRBJ2-1; 9 bases agree with TRBD2. From germline, CDR1 is SNHLY and CDR2 FYNNEI. This CDR3 region has 15 residues. The trim removed 2 bases at V and 6 bases at J, leaving 5 bases unmatched. The CDR3 coding sequence is TGTGCCAGCAGTGAATCACTAGCGGGTATCAATGAGCAGTTCTTC. Its protein product is CASSESLAGINEQFF.

The chain couples TRBV18 to TRBJ1-1, with D unresolved. Trimming removed 6 bases at V and 2 bases at J, with 13 bases between. This CDR3 has 14 amino acids. From germline, CDR1 is KGHSH and CDR2 LQKENI. The CDR3 loop is CASSVDRVNTEAFF. CDR3 coding DNA: TGTGCCAGCTCGGTCGACCGGGTAAACACTGAAGCTTTCTTT.

This clone was seen a single time. The chain links TRBV6-2 or TRBV6-3 to TRBJ2-7; 7 bases map to TRBD2. The CDR3 loop spans 14 amino acids. Germline CDR1 and CDR2: MNHEY and SVGEGT. The J segment lost 6 bases and the V segment lost 0 bases, leaving 5 bases of the junction unmatched. In DNA, the CDR3 is TGTGCCAGCAGTTACTCGATCGGGGGGTTCGAGCAGTACTTC. Protein sequence: CASSYSIGGFEQYF.

J is TRBJ2-7 and V is TRBV28; TRBD2 matches at 8 bases. Germline trimming cut 6 bases from V and 0 bases from J; bases unmatched to any gene: 4. The CDR3 sequence is 14 residues long. Germline V lookup: CDR1 MDHEN, CDR2 SYDVKM. CDR3 protein: CASRDSGVSYEQYF. The CDR3 bases are TGTGCCAGCAGGGATAGCGGGGTCTCCTACGAGCAGTACTTC.

This clone was seen only a few times. The chain uses TRBV3-1 (or the pseudogene TRBV3-2) and TRBJ2-2; D is unresolved. The CDR3 runs to 12 residues. The V gene's germline CDR1 is LGHDT and CDR2 YNNKEL (reference sequence). V lost 3 bases, J lost 8 bases, and 7 bases lay in between. Here the CDR3 DNA reads TGTGCCAGCAGCCACCGCGTTGGGGAGCTGTTTTTT. It encodes CASSHRVGELFF.

This chain uses TRBV7-2 with TRBJ1-1; the match to TRBD1 covers 10 bases. The V segment lost 6 bases and the J segment 6 bases; nucleotides outside the gene matches: 4. CDR3 length equals 13 residues. Germline V gene data show CDR1 as SGHTA and CDR2 as FQGNSA. CDR3 coding DNA: TGTGCCAGCAGGTTTGGACAGGGGGCTGAAGCTTTCTTT. Protein sequence: CASRFGQGAEAFF.

This clone was seen a single time. This chain links TRBV10-3 with TRBJ2-2; the match to TRBD2 covers 10 bases. Germline loops: CDR1 ENHRY, CDR2 SYGVKD. Losses at the gene ends were 8 bases for V and 4 bases for J; bases not matched to a gene: 10. CDR3 length: 16 residues. CDR3 sequence reads: CAIGVKASGGTGELFF. The DNA of the CDR3 is TGTGCCATCGGGGTTAAGGCTAGCGGGGGCACCGGGGAGCTGTTTTTT.

The V gene is TRBV2, the J gene TRBJ1-4, with 7 nucleotides matching TRBD1. The CDR3 length is 15 residues. The germline V gene has CDR1 SNHLY and CDR2 FYNNEI. Unmatched junction bases numbered 7, after V lost 6 bases and J lost 3 bases. The CDR3 loop is CASRVLTGPNEKLFF. Written as DNA, the CDR3 is TGTGCCAGCAGAGTTCTGACAGGGCCTAATGAAAAACTGTTTTTT.

This clone turned up a few times. The chain carries TRBV3-1 (or the pseudogene TRBV3-2) and TRBJ2-1; 13 bases map to TRBD2. CDR1 and CDR2 (germline): LGHDT, YNNKEL (reference sequence). The CDR3 extends over 15 amino acids. J gave up 6 bases and V 3 bases, and 2 bases lay outside the gene matches. CDR3 bases: TGTGCCAGCAGCCACACTAGCGGGAGGGCCAATGAGCAGTTCTTC. It codes for CASSHTSGRANEQFF.

The table lists this clone with a count of one. The rearrangement links TRBV29-1 to TRBJ1-1; TRBD1 might be the D (6 bases). The germline V gene has CDR1 SQVTM and CDR2 ANQGSEA. The CDR3 has 10 residues. V lost 5 bases and J 9 bases, leaving 10 bases between the germline ends. The CDR3 here is CSVHREKAFF. CDR3 bases: TGCAGCGTTCACAGGGAGAAAGCTTTCTTT.

The chain uses TRBV29-1 and TRBJ1-2; TRBD1 might be the D (5 bases). The germline V and J ends were trimmed by 4 bases and 4 bases, with 10 bases remaining between them. Germline loops: CDR1 SQVTM, CDR2 ANQGSEA. The CDR3 length is 12 residues. CDR3 region: CSVVGAGYGYTF. CDR3 nucleotide sequence: TGCAGCGTTGTTGGGGCAGGCTATGGCTACACCTTC.

This chain joins TRBV6-5 and TRBJ1-2; maybe TRBD1 (6 bases). Germline CDR1 MNHEY, CDR2 SVGAGI. The CDR3 runs to 15 residues. Deletions cut 6 bases from V and 4 bases from J, with 18 bases between. CDR3 nucleotide sequence: TGTGCCAGCAGGTCGGACGGACAGCTAGCCTATGGCTACACCTTC. Its protein product is CASRSDGQLAYGYTF.

The rearrangement joins TRBV5-1 to TRBJ2-1, with D possibly being TRBD2 (7 bases). Germline-derived CDR1 and CDR2 are SGHRS and YFSETQ. Trimming stripped 4 bases from V and 8 bases from J, with 16 bases between. This CDR3 is built from 14 residues. For the CDR3, the DNA is TGCGCCAGCAGCATCCCAAGGGGGGGTGATGAGCAGTTCTTC. This encodes CASSIPRGGDEQFF.